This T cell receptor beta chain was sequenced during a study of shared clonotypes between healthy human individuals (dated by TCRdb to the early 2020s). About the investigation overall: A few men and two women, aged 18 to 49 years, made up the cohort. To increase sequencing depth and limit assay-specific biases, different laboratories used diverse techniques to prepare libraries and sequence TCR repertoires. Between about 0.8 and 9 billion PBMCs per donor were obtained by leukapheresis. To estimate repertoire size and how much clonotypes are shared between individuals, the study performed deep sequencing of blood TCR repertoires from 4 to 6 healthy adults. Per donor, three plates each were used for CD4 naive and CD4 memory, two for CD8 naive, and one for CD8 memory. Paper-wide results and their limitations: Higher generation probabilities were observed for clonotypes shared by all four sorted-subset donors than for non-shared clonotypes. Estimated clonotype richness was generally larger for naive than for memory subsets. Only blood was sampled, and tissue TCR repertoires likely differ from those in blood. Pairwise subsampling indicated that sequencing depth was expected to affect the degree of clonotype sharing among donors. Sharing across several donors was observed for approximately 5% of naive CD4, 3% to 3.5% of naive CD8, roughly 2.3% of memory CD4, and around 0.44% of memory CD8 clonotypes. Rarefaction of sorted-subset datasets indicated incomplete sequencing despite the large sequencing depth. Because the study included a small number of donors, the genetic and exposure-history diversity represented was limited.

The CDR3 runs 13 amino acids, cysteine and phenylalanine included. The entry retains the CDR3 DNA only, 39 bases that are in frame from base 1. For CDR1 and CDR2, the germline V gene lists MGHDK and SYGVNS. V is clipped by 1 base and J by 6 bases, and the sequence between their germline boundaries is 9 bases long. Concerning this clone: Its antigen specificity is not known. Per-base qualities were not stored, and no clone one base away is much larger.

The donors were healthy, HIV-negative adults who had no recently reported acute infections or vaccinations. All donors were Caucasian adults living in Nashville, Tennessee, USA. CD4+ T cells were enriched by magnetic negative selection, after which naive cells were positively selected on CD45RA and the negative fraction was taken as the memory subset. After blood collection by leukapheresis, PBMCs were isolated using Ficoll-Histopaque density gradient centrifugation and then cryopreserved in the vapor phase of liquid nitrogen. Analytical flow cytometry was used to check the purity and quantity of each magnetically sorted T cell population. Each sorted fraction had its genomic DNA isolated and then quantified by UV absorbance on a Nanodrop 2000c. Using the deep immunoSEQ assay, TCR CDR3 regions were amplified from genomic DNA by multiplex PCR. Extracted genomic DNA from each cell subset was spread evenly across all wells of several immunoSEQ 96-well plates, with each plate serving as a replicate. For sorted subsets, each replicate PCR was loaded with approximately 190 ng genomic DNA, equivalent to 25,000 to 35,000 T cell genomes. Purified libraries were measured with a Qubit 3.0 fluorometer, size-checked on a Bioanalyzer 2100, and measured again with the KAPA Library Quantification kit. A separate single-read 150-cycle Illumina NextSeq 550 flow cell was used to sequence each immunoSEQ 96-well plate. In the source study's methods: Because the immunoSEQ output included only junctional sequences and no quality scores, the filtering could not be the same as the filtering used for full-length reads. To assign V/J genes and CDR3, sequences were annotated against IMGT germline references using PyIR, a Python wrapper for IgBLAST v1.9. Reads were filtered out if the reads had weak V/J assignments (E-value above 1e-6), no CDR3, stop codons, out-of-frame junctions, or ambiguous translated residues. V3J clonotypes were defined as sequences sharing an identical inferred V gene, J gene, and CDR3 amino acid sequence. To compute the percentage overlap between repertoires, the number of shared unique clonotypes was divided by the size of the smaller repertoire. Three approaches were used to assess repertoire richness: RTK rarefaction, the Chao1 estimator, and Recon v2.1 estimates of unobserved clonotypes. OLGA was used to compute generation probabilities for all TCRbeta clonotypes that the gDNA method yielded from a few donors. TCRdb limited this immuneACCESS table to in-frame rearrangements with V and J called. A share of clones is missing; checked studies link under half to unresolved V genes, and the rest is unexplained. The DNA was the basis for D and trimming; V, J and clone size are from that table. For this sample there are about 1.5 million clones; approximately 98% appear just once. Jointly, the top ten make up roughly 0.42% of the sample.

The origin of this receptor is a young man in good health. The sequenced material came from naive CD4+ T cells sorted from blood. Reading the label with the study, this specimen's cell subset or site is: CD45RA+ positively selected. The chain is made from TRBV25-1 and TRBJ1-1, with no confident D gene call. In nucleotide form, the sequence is TGTGCCAGCAGTGAATTATGGCAGCCTGAAGCTTTCTTT. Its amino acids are CASSELWQPEAFF.